The sample holds a few counts of the clone carrying this TCR beta chain. Its antigen is as yet unknown. This sample is drawn from a study of T cells in Graves' hyperthyroidism and ophthalmopathy. This CDR3 comprises 15 residues. V dropped 3 bases and J dropped 0 bases, with 12 bases sitting between them. Germline CDR1 reads DFQATT; CDR2 reads SNEGSKA (reference sequence). Study observations and caveats: A 13 V-J model separated ophthalmopathy from stable hyperthyroidism.

Uncontrolled infection, other autoimmune disease, pregnancy or lactation excluded patients. Diagnosing involved the use of clinical symptoms, serum thyroxine and TRAb, thyroid ultrasound and orbital computed tomography. This sample holds PBMCs from roughly 10 ml fresh peripheral blood. TCR beta CDR3 regions were amplified from RNA. The primer set for the first-round RT-PCR of the TCR CDR3 was HTBI. In TCRdb, the multiplex PCR reads were re-called with MiXCR into one record per CDR3 protein. The profile shows over 400,000 distinct CDR3 sequences, approximately 23% of them singletons. V and J are TRBV20-1 and TRBJ1-3; no clear D gene. Specimen: blood. This receptor was taken from a woman in her 70s with Graves' ophthalmopathy. This chain's CDR3 is CSARPAGYSGNTIYF. CDR3 nucleotides: TGCAGTGCTAGGCCCGCGGGATACTCTGGAAACACCATATATTTT.